This T cell receptor (beta chain) is from a study of control samples from healthy donors and cancer patients. Sequencing was performed with immunoSEQ multiplex PCR; in TCRdb, only in-frame clones are kept and a portion is missing. This table holds fewer than 95,000 clones, about 88% found once. The CDR3 length is 15 residues. V was trimmed by 1 base and J by 5 bases, leaving 13 bases between them. Looked up from germline, CDR1 is SGDLS and CDR2 is YYNGEE. This clone was recorded once. Sequenced material: blood. The sequence was collected from a woman aged 50 to 60 in good health. This rearrangement joins TRBV9 to TRBJ1-5; D possibly corresponds to TRBD1 (5 bases). In nucleotides, the CDR3 is TGTGCCAGCAGCGTATCGGGGGGAGAGTATCAGCCCCAGCATTTT. It specifies CASSVSGGEYQPQHF.